This is a list of T cell receptor beta chains from one sample in a study of blood T cell repertoires in COVID-19. Sequencing was performed with immunoSEQ multiplex PCR; in TCRdb, only in-frame clones are kept and a portion is missing. This sample yields over 50,000 clones, of which 80% to 90% are seen a single time; approximately 3.7% belongs to the top ten. Specimen: peripheral blood. The receptors were gathered from a human donor in a cohort sampled during active COVID-19. The CDR3 runs from the conserved cysteine through the conserved F or W. D genes are given only for firm matches. The size field is filled for only some rows; it gives once, few, many or a size class.

J gene | clone size | V gene | D gene | CDR3 protein | CDR3 DNA
TRBJ2-3 | few | TRBV5-6 | NA | CASSLVSSTEDTQYF | TGTGCCAGCAGCTTGGTCTCTTCGACAGAAGATACGCAGTATTTT
TRBJ2-7 | NA | TRBV27 | NA | CASSIHGQSSYEQYF | TGTGCCAGCTCTATCCACGGACAGTCCTCCTACGAGCAGTACTTC
TRBJ1-6 | NA | TRBV19 | TRBD1 | CASSMGQIYSPLHF | TGTGCCAGTAGTATGGGACAGATTTATTCACCCCTCCACTTT
TRBJ1-2 | NA | TRBV2 | TRBD1 | CASSGQGNYGYTF | TGTGCCAGCAGTGGACAGGGAAACTATGGCTACACCTTC
TRBJ1-2 | NA | TRBV30 | NA | CAWSGQTETYGYTF | TGTGCCTGGAGTGGCCAGACAGAGACCTATGGCTACACCTTC
TRBJ2-1 | NA | TRBV6-5 | TRBD2 | CASRTSGGFNEQFF | TGTGCCAGCAGAACTAGCGGGGGATTCAATGAGCAGTTCTTC
TRBJ2-5 | NA | TRBV5-4 | NA | CASSLSYQETQYF | TGTGCCAGCAGCTTATCGTACCAAGAGACCCAGTACTTC
TRBJ1-5 | NA | TRBV4-2 | TRBD1 | CASSQVDRAHSNQPQHF | TGTGCCAGCAGCCAAGTAGACAGGGCCCATAGCAATCAGCCCCAGCATTTT
TRBJ2-7 | NA | TRBV27 | TRBD1 | CASSSLGQGHYEQYF | TGTGCCAGCAGTTCGCTAGGACAGGGACACTACGAGCAGTACTTC
TRBJ2-3 | NA | TRBV30 | NA | CAWSGTPSTDTQYF | TGTGCCTGGTCCGGGACTCCCAGCACAGATACGCAGTATTTT
TRBJ2-7 | NA | TRBV5-1 | TRBD2 | CASSLTAGGGYEQYF | TGCGCCAGCAGCTTGACGGCGGGGGGCGGCTACGAGCAGTACTTC
TRBJ2-5 | NA | TRBV7-2 | TRBD2 | CASSLVAGGETQYF | TGTGCCAGCAGCTTAGTAGCGGGGGGGGAGACCCAGTACTTC
TRBJ1-1 | NA | TRBV11-2 | NA | CASSQGRNTEAFF | TGTGCCAGCAGTCAGGGCCGGAACACTGAAGCTTTCTTT
TRBJ2-3 | NA | TRBV5-1 | NA | CASSAGDSQDTQYF | TGCGCCAGCAGCGCTGGGGACTCCCAAGATACGCAGTATTTT
TRBJ2-3 | NA | TRBV4-2 | TRBD2 | CASSQELAGGGTDTQYF | TGTGCCAGCAGCCAAGAGCTAGCGGGAGGCGGCACAGATACGCAGTATTTT
TRBJ2-1 | NA | TRBV19 | TRBD2 | CASSIETSGINEQFF | TGTGCCAGTAGTATCGAGACTAGCGGGATCAATGAGCAGTTCTTC
TRBJ2-3 | NA | TRBV6-5 | NA | CASSHRARGTDTQYF | TGTGCCAGCAGCCACAGGGCCCGTGGCACAGATACGCAGTATTTT
TRBJ2-3 | NA | TRBV7-9 | NA | CASSLSVSTDTQYF | TGTGCCAGCAGCTTAAGCGTGAGCACAGATACGCAGTATTTT
TRBJ1-5 | NA | TRBV18 | NA | CASSPGGGDQPQHF | TGTGCCAGCTCACCAGGGGGGGGAGATCAGCCCCAGCATTTT
TRBJ2-7 | NA | TRBV6-1 | NA | CASSEGGDEQYF | TGTGCCAGCAGCGAAGGGGGGGACGAGCAGTACTTC
TRBJ1-1 | NA | TRBV7-9 | TRBD1 | CASSWTGNTEAFF | TGTGCCAGCAGCTGGACAGGGAACACTGAAGCTTTCTTT
TRBJ2-7 | many | TRBV7-6 | TRBD2 | CASSQSLAAGEREQYF | TGTGCCAGCAGCCAAAGTCTAGCGGCAGGAGAGCGCGAGCAGTACTTC
TRBJ1-3 | NA | TRBV4-2 | NA | CASSQGGRRSGNTIYF | TGTGCCAGCAGCCAAGGTGGCCGCCGCTCTGGAAACACCATATATTTT
TRBJ2-2 | NA | TRBV11-3 | TRBD1 | CASSFGTANTGELFF | TGTGCCAGCAGCTTCGGGACAGCGAACACCGGGGAGCTGTTTTTT
TRBJ2-3 | NA | TRBV19 | TRBD2 | CASSRQLAGGPSGQYF | TGTGCCAGTAGTAGGCAACTAGCGGGAGGCCCTTCGGGGCAGTATTTT
TRBJ1-2 | NA | TRBV18 | NA | CASSPPDIGRGYGYTF | TGTGCCAGCTCACCACCCGACATAGGGAGAGGCTATGGCTACACCTTC
TRBJ2-7 | NA | TRBV6-1 | NA | CASSEREGRVYEQYF | TGTGCCAGCAGTGAAAGGGAAGGGCGGGTCTACGAGCAGTACTTC
TRBJ2-1 | NA | TRBV3-1/TRBV3-2 | TRBD2 | CASSPQSAGDYNEQFF | TGTGCCAGCAGCCCCCAATCGGCGGGAGACTACAATGAGCAGTTCTTC
TRBJ1-6 | NA | TRBV19 | TRBD1 | CASSRTGGVNSPLHF | TGTGCCAGTAGCCGGACAGGGGGCGTTAATTCACCCCTCCACTTT
TRBJ1-5 | NA | TRBV5-5 | NA | CASSLLITSNQPQHF | TGTGCCAGCAGCTTACTGATAACTAGCAATCAGCCCCAGCATTTT
TRBJ2-2 | NA | TRBV15 | TRBD2 | CATSKRLAGNTGELFF | TGTGCCACCAGCAAAAGACTAGCGGGGAACACCGGGGAGCTGTTTTTT
TRBJ2-3 | NA | TRBV2 | NA | CASTLEEIRYF | TGTGCCAGCACCTTAGAGGAGATTCGGTATTTT
TRBJ2-1 | NA | TRBV19 | TRBD2 | CASRTSGSYNEQFF | TGTGCCAGTCGGACTAGCGGCTCCTACAATGAGCAGTTCTTC
TRBJ1-5 | NA | TRBV10-3 | TRBD1 | CAITKGPYGTGNKNNQPQHF | TGTGCCATCACAAAAGGGCCCTACGGGACAGGGAATAAGAACAATCAGCCCCAGCATTTT
TRBJ2-7 | NA | TRBV28 | TRBD2 | CASSSTGLAAEEQYF | TGTGCCAGCAGTTCCACGGGACTAGCGGCGGAGGAGCAGTACTTC
TRBJ1-2 | NA | TRBV19 | NA | CASNRGIGYGYTF | TGTGCCAGTAACCGGGGGATTGGCTATGGCTACACCTTC
TRBJ2-5 | NA | TRBV9 | TRBD1 | CASSVGPGQGKETQYF | TGTGCCAGCAGCGTCGGGCCAGGACAGGGGAAAGAGACCCAGTACTTC
TRBJ2-7 | NA | TRBV5-4 | NA | CASSPTKTRVSYEQYF | TGTGCCAGCAGCCCGACAAAGACCAGGGTCTCCTACGAGCAGTACTTC
TRBJ2-5 | NA | TRBV7-7 | NA | CASSSGGGGNGETQYF | TGTGCCAGCAGCAGTGGTGGAGGGGGCAACGGGGAGACCCAGTACTTC
TRBJ1-4 | NA | TRBV5-4 | NA | CASSLFSPRLGREKLFF | TGTGCCAGCAGCTTGTTTTCGCCGCGTCTTGGGAGGGAAAAACTGTTTTTT
TRBJ1-2 | NA | TRBV2 | NA | CASSGGRAGGYTF | TGTGCCAGCAGTGGGGGGAGAGCGGGTGGCTACACCTTC
TRBJ2-2 | NA | TRBV4-1 | TRBD1 | CASSQEGTGRTGELFF | TGCGCCAGCAGCCAAGAGGGGACAGGGAGAACCGGGGAGCTGTTTTTT
TRBJ1-5 | NA | TRBV19 | NA | CASSPSGRMQPQHF | TGTGCCAGTAGTCCCTCAGGGAGGATGCAGCCCCAGCATTTT
TRBJ2-6 | NA | TRBV29-1 | NA | CSVPRAAGSGANVLTF | TGCAGCGTCCCCCGGGCTGCGGGCTCTGGGGCCAACGTCCTGACTTTC
TRBJ2-7 | NA | TRBV5-4 | TRBD2 | CASSLAGGPYEQYF | TGTGCCAGCAGCTTGGCGGGAGGGCCGTACGAGCAGTACTTC
TRBJ2-1 | NA | TRBV4-1 | TRBD2 | CASSQGWRGGRDEQFF | TGCGCCAGCAGCCAAGGCTGGCGGGGGGGCAGAGATGAGCAGTTCTTC
TRBJ2-3 | NA | TRBV7-2 | TRBD2 | CASSLVAGGADTQYF | TGTGCCAGCAGCTTAGTGGCGGGGGGGGCAGATACGCAGTATTTT
TRBJ1-1 | NA | TRBV2 | TRBD1 | CASSPGQGGTEAFF | TGTGCCAGCAGTCCCGGACAGGGGGGAACTGAAGCTTTCTTT